The next 10 T cell receptor beta chains were all read from a single sample in a study of blood T cell repertoires in COVID-19. Measured with immunoSEQ multiplex PCR; TCRdb has only the in-frame clones, and not every one. The table lists 80,000 to 90,000 clones, around 86% of them singletons. Sequencing was carried out using peripheral blood. These receptors all come from a woman aged 70-85 years with acute or convalescent COVID-19.

V gene TRBV24-1 combines with J gene TRBJ2-3, with a possible D match to TRBD2 (6 bases). The CDR3 consists of 15 residues. V lost 1 base and J 9 bases, leaving 16 bases between the germline ends. The germline V gene has CDR1 KGHDR and CDR2 SFDVKD. CDR3 residues: CATSDLVAGSETQYF. The CDR3 DNA is TGTGCCACCAGTGATTTAGTGGCGGGGAGCGAGACGCAGTATTTT.

V gene TRBV18 combines with J gene TRBJ1-1, with 7 bases lining up with TRBD1. V lost 5 bases, J lost 5 bases, and 8 bases stayed unmatched. Looked up from germline, CDR1 is KGHSH and CDR2 is LQKENI. CDR3 length equals 14 residues. In DNA, the CDR3 is TGTGCCAGCTCATACTCGACAGGGAATACTGAAGCTTTCTTT. It specifies CASSYSTGNTEAFF.

The gene calls are TRBV10-3 and TRBJ2-7; D might be TRBD1 (6 bases). The CDR3 runs 15 residues. Between the trimmed V and J ends, which lost 6 bases and 4 bases, there was a span of 19 bases. Germline lookup yields CDR1 ENHRY and CDR2 SYGVKD. The CDR3 sequence is CAISLARDKPYEQYF. The CDR3 coding sequence is TGTGCCATCAGCCTTGCCCGGGACAAACCTTACGAGCAGTACTTC.

The V and J genes are TRBV6-5 and TRBJ1-5; D is perhaps TRBD1 (5 bases). This CDR3 is built from 14 residues. V lost 6 bases and J 4 bases, leaving 13 bases between the germline ends. Germline V CDR1 and CDR2: MNHEY, SVGAGI. CDR3 bases: TGTGCCAGCAGGGGAAAATCAGGGAATCAGCCCCAGCATTTT. This translates into CASRGKSGNQPQHF.

The rearrangement links TRBV10-2 to TRBJ2-1; 7 bases are shared with TRBD2. V dropped 5 bases and J dropped 4; count of bases not matched to a gene: 5. CDR3 length: 14 residues. CDR1 and CDR2 (germline): WSHSY, SAAADI. In DNA form, the CDR3 reads TGCGCCAGCAGTCCTAGCGGAGTTTACAATGAGCAGTTCTTC. Translated, it gives CASSPSGVYNEQFF.

This chain uses TRBV5-1 with TRBJ2-7, with a weak D call TRBD1 (5 bases). V lost 0 bases, J lost 2 bases, and 18 bases lay in between. The germline V gene has CDR1 SGHRS and CDR2 YFSETQ. This CDR3 comprises 17 residues. CDR3 sequence: CASSLGGWQGLPYEQYF. The CDR3 DNA reads as TGCGCCAGCAGCTTGGGGGGTTGGCAGGGCCTTCCCTACGAGCAGTACTTC.

CDR3 sequence: CASSLGQGETDTQYF. CDR3 coding DNA: TGTGCCAGCAGCTTAGGACAGGGGGAGACAGATACGCAGTATTTT. The genes are TRBV7-6 and TRBJ2-3; 9 positions agree with TRBD1. J lost 3 bases, V lost 1 base, and 2 bases had no gene match. CDR1 is SGHVS and CDR2 is FNYEAQ in the germline V gene. This CDR3 spans 15 amino acids.

The CDR3 here is CASSLGGGMEKLFF. Here the CDR3 DNA reads TGTGCCAGCAGCCTGGGGGGGGGTATGGAAAAACTGTTTTTT. The chain couples TRBV5-4 to TRBJ1-4; TRBD1 is a possible D gene (5 bases). CDR1 is SGHNT, CDR2 YYREEE, per germline (reference sequence). The CDR3 has 14 residues. V was shortened by 4 bases and J by 8 bases, with 15 bases between the two germline ends.

This clone has a single count. V gene TRBV30 combines with J gene TRBJ2-2, with 9 bases matching TRBD1. The trim removed 3 bases at V and 7 bases at J, leaving 6 bases unmatched. CDR3 length equals 14 residues. Germline V lookup: CDR1 GTSNPN, CDR2 SVGIG (reference sequence). CDR3 coding DNA: TGTGCCTGGAGGACAGACAGGGGGATCGGGGAGCTGTTTTTT. Its protein is CAWRTDRGIGELFF.

This clone was recorded once. The chain couples TRBV6-1 to TRBJ2-2; 7 nucleotides match TRBD1. The germline CDR1 and CDR2 sequences are MNHNS and SASEGT. This CDR3 is built from 14 residues. The junction had 1 base not matched to a gene; V was cut back by 2 bases and J by 4 bases. CDR3 residues: CASSEQGVTGELFF. The CDR3 nucleotides are TGTGCCAGCAGTGAACAGGGGGTCACCGGGGAGCTGTTTTTT.